This T cell receptor (beta chain) was captured in a study of blood T cell repertoires in COVID-19 (TCRdb year 2020). Regarding the research as a whole: ImmuneRACE Cohort 3 recovered participants were defined by two consecutive negative NP/OP PCR tests, healthcare professional clearance, or symptom resolution. The material from the prospective study consisted of cDNA or gDNA derived from T cells, B-cell-depleted T cells, or PBMCs. A freely available public database, intended as a resource for researchers studying the immune response to SARS-CoV-2, is where the repertoires were released. Nearly every sample came with metadata listing a de-identified subject ID, COVID-19 status, age in years and sex. Samples were obtained from the ongoing ImmuneRACE study (first 160 participants) and from 1,254 subjects provided by 6 global collaborators. The dataset comprised deeply sampled blood TCRbeta repertoires from subjects exposed to, actively infected with, or recovered from COVID-19. Where HLA class I and class II types were available, the types were taken from metadata supplied by the sample provider, not from assay-based typing. The collaborator samples originated in the United States, Italy and Spain and spanned the acute and convalescent phases of COVID-19. Results the study describes overall, beyond this receptor: How much clinical and demographic metadata was included differed by source and by participant, and the metadata was provided uncurated.

TCRbeta CDR3 regions were amplified from genomic DNA by means of the immunoSEQ Assay, a bias-controlled multiplex PCR. Turning to the authors' computational methods: Nucleated cell counts per sample were estimated from amplification of reference gene primers within the assay. Sequence reads were collapsed and filtered to measure the absolute abundance of every unique TCRbeta CDR3 rearrangement. For each sample, productive Simpson clonality was calculated by taking the square root of Simpson's diversity index across productive rearrangements. TCRdb limited this immuneACCESS table to in-frame rearrangements with V and J called. A share of clones is missing; checked studies link under half to unresolved V genes, and the rest is unexplained. The V and J calls and clone size were taken over from that table, and D and trimming were inferred from the DNA. In all, the sample holds about 140,000 clones, and 84% of those were seen once. In total, the top ten clones hold roughly 3.7% of the sample.

Participants in the prospective study were aged about 18 to 90 years, lived in 20 to 30 United States geographic areas, and enrolled through a virtual design. In the prospective study, cohorts were assigned on the basis of participant-reported clinical history obtained from a screening survey and a study questionnaire. Each participant in the prospective study had whole blood, serum and a nasopharyngeal or oropharyngeal swab collected by mobile phlebotomists. Additional blood draws and questionnaires over an approximately 2-month period could optionally be provided by prospective study participants. Before DNA extraction, prospective study blood samples were shipped either frozen or at room temperature. There are 16 amino acids in the CDR3, from cysteine to phenylalanine inclusive. Only CDR3 DNA remains: 48 bases, in frame from the first base. V lost 4 bases and J lost 0 bases; the stretch between them is 16 bases long. Sequences SGHTS (CDR1) and YDEGEE (CDR2) are obtained from the germline V gene.

As to this clone: Its antigen is unknown. No per-base quality is available; no much larger clone lies one base away.

The V and J segments used are TRBV5-8 and TRBJ1-1; tentative D gene TRBD1, with 6 bases matching. The source material was PBMCs or T cells enriched from blood (not recorded which). The receptor was isolated from a man in his fifties or sixties in a cohort exposed to, infected with or recovered from COVID-19 (not recorded which). Here is the DNA: TGTGCCAGCAGCCGGGCGTGGGGGCGGGTGAACACTGAAGCTTTCTTT. The translation is CASSRAWGRVNTEAFF.